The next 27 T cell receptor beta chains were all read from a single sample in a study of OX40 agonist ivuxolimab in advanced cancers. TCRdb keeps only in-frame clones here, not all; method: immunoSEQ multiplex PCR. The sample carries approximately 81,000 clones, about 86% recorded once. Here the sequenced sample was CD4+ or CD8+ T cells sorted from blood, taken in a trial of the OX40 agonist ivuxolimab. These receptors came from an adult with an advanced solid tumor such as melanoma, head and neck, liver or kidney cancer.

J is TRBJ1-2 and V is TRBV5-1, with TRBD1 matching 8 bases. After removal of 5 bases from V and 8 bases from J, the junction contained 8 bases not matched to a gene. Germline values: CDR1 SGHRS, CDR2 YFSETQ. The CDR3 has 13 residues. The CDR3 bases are TGCGCCAGCAGATACGGACAGGGTGACGGCTACACCTTC. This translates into CASRYGQGDGYTF.

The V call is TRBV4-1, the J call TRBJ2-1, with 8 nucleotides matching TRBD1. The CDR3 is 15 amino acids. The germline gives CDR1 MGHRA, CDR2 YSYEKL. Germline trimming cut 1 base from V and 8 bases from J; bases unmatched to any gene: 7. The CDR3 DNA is TGCGCCAGCAGCCAAGCTATAGGACAGGGCTATGAGCAGTTCTTC. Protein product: CASSQAIGQGYEQFF.

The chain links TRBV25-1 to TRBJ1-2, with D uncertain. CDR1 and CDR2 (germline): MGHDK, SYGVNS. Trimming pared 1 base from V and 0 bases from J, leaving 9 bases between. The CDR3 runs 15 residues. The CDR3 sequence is CASSEFGVSNYGYTF. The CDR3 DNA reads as TGTGCCAGCAGTGAATTTGGAGTGTCTAACTATGGCTACACCTTC.

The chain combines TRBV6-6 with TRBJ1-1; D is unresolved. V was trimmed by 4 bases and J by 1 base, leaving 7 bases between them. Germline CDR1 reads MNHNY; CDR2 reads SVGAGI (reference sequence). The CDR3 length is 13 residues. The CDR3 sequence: CASSLVRNTEAFF. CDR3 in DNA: TGTGCCAGCAGTTTGGTAAGGAACACTGAAGCTTTCTTT.

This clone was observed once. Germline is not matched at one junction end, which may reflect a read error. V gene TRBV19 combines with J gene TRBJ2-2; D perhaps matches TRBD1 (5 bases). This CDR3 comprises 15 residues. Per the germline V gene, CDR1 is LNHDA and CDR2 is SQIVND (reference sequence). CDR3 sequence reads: CASCILQGNTGELFF. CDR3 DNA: TGTGCCAGTTGTATACTTCAGGGGAACACCGGGGAGCTGTTTTTT. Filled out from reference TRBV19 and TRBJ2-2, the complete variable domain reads DGGITQSPKYLFRKEGQNVTLSCEQNLNHDAMYWYRQDPGQGLRLIYYSQIVNDFQKGDIAEGYSVSREKKESFPLTVTSAQKNPTAFYLCASCILQGNTGELFFGEGSRLTVL.

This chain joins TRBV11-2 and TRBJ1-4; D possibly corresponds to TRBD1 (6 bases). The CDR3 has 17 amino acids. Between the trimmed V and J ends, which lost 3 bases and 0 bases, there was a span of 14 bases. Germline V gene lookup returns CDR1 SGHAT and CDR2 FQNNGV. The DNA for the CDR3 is TGTGCCAGCAGCTTTACGAGGGGGTTTGCAACTAATGAAAAACTGTTTTTT. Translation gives CASSFTRGFATNEKLFF.

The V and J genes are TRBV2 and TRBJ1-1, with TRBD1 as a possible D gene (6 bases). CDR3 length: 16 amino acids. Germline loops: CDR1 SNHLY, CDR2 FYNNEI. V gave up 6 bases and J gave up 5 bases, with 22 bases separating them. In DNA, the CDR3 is TGTGCCAGCAGACAGGGCTATGTTTGGGTAGGGACTGAAGCTTTCTTT. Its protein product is CASRQGYVWVGTEAFF.

In DNA form, the CDR3 reads TGTGCCAGCAGCCCCACAGGACCCGACTATGGCTACACCTTC. Translated: CASSPTGPDYGYTF. The V gene is TRBV5-6, the J gene TRBJ1-2, with D maybe TRBD1 (5 bases). This CDR3 contains 14 residues. With 4 bases removed from V and 3 bases from J, the gap between germline ends came to 13 bases. The germline CDR1 and CDR2 sequences are SGHDT and YYEEEE.

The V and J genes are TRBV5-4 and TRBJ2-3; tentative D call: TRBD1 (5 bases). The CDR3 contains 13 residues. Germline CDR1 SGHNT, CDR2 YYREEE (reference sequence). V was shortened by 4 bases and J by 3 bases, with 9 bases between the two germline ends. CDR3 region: CASSTQGTDTQYF. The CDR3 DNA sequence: TGTGCCAGCAGCACTCAGGGTACAGATACGCAGTATTTT.

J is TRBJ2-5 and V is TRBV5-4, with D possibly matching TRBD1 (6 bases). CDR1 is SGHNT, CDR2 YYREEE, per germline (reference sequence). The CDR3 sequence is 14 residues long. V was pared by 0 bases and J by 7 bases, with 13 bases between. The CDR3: CASSLEGVDRTQYF. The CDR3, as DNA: TGTGCCAGCAGCTTGGAGGGGGTGGATAGGACCCAGTACTTC.

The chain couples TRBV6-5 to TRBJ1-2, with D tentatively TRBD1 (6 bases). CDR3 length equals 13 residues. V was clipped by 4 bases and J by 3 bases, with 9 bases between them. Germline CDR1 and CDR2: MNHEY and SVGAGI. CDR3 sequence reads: CASSSQGYYGYTF. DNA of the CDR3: TGTGCCAGCAGTTCACAGGGTTACTATGGCTACACCTTC.

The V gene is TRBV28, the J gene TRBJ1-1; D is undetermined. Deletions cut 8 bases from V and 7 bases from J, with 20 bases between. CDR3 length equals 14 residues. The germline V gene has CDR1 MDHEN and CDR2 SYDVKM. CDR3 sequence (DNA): TGTGCCAGCTGGGATGGGCGCGTCTACGGTGAAGCTTTCTTT. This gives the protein CASWDGRVYGEAFF.

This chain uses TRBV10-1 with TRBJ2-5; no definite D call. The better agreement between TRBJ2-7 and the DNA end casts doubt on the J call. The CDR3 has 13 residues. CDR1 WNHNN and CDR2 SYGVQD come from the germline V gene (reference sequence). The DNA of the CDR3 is TGCGCCAGCAGTGAGTACAGTACCTACGAGCAGTACTTC. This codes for CASSEYSTYEQYF.

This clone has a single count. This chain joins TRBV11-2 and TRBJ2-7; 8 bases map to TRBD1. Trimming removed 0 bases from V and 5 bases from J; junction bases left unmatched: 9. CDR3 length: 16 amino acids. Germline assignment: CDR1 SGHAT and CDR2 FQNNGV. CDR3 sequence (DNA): TGTGCCAGCAGCTTAGAGACGGACAGGGTAGAGGACGAGCAGTACTTC. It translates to CASSLETDRVEDEQYF.

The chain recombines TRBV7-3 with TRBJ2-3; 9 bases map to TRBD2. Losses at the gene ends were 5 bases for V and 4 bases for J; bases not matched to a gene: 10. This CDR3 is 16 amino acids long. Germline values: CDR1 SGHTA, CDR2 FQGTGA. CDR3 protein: CASSPGGGGAADTQYF. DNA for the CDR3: TGTGCCAGCAGCCCAGGCGGCGGGGGGGCAGCAGATACGCAGTATTTT. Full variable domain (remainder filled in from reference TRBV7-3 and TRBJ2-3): GAGVSQTPSNKVTEKGKYVELRCDPISGHTALYWYRQSLGQGPEFLIYFQGTGAADDSGLPNDRFFAVRPEGSVSTLKIQRTERGDSAVYLCASSPGGGGAADTQYFGPGTRLTVL.

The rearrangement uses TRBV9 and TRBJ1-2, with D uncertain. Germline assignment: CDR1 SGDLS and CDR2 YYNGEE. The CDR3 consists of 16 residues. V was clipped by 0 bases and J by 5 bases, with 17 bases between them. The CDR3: CASSVVVARPVYGYTF. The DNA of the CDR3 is TGTGCCAGCAGCGTAGTGGTAGCTCGACCGGTATATGGCTACACCTTC.

For the CDR3, the DNA is TGTGCCAGCAGCTCCACGGCGGGGAAAAACATTCAGTACTTC. Protein sequence: CASSSTAGKNIQYF. The chain links TRBV7-9 to TRBJ2-4, with D possibly being TRBD2 (6 bases). Germline loops: CDR1 SEHNR, CDR2 FQNEAQ (reference sequence). The CDR3 totals 14 residues. V lost 4 bases, J lost 4 bases, and 11 bases lay in between.

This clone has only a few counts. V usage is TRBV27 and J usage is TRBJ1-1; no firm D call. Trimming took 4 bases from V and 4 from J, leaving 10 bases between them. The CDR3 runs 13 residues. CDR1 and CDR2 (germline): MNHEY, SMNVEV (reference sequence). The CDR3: CASSWPGSTEAFF. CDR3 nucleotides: TGTGCCAGCAGTTGGCCGGGCTCCACTGAAGCTTTCTTT.

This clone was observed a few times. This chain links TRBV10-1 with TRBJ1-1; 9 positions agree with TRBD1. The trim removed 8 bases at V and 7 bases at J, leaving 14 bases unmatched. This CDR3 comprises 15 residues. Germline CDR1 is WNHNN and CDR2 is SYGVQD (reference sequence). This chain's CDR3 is CASRPFRDRASEAFF. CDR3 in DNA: TGCGCCAGCCGACCGTTCCGGGACAGGGCTAGTGAAGCTTTCTTT.

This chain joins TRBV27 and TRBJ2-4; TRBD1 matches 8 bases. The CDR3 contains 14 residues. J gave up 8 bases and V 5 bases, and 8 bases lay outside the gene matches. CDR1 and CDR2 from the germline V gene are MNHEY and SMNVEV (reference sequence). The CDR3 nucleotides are TGTGCCAGCAGTGATACGACAGGGGTTTACATTCAGTACTTC. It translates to CASSDTTGVYIQYF.

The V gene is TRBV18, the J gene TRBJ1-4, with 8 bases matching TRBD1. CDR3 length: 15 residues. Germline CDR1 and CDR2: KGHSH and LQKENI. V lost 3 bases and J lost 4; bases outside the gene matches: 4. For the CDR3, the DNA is TGTGCCAGCTCACCCGGACAGGGTTTTAATGAAAAACTGTTTTTT. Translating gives CASSPGQGFNEKLFF.

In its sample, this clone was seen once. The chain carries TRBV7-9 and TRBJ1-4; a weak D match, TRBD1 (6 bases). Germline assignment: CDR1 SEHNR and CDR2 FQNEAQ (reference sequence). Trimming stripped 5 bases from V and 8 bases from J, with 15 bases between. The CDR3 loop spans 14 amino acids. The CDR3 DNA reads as TGTGCCAGCAGCCAAGGGCAGGGGCGAGAAAAACTGTTTTTT. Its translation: CASSQGQGREKLFF. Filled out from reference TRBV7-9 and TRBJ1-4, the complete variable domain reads DTGVSQNPRHKITKRGQNVTFRCDPISEHNRLYWYRQTLGQGPEFLTYFQNEAQLEKSRLLSDRFSAERPKGSFSTLEIQRTEQGDSAMYLCASSQGQGREKLFFGSGTQLSVL.

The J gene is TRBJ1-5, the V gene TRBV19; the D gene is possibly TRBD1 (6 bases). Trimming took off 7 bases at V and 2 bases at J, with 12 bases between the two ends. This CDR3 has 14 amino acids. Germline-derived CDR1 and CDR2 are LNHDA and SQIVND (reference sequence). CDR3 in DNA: TGTGCCAGTAACCTATCAGGGGGCAATCAGCCCCAGCATTTT. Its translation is CASNLSGGNQPQHF.

In DNA, the CDR3 is TGTGCCAGCTACCAGGAACAGGGCCTGAGTGAAAAACTGTTTTTT. Amino acid sequence: CASYQEQGLSEKLFF. This chain uses TRBV28 with TRBJ1-4; tentatively, D is TRBD1 (6 bases). Looked up from germline, CDR1 is MDHEN and CDR2 is SYDVKM. Trimming removed 8 bases at V and 7 bases at J, with 20 bases between. The CDR3 runs 15 residues.

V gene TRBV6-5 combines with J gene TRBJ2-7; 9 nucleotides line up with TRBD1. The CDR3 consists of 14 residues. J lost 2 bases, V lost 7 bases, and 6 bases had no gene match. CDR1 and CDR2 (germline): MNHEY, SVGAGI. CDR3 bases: TGTGCCAGCATATTCGGACAGGGGACCTACGAGCAGTACTTC. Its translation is CASIFGQGTYEQYF.

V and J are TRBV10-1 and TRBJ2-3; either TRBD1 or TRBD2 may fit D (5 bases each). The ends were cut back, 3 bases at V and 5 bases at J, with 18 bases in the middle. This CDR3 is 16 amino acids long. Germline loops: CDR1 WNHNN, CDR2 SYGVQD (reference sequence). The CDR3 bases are TGCGCCAGCAGTGAAACCCCAGGGAGTTATGGAGATACGCAGTATTTT. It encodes CASSETPGSYGDTQYF.

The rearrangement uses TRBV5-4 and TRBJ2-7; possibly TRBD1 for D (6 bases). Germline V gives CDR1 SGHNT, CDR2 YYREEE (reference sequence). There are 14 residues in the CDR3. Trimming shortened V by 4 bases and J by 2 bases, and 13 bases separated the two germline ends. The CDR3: CASSDGQLAYEQYF. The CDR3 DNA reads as TGTGCCAGCAGCGACGGACAGCTCGCCTACGAGCAGTACTTC.